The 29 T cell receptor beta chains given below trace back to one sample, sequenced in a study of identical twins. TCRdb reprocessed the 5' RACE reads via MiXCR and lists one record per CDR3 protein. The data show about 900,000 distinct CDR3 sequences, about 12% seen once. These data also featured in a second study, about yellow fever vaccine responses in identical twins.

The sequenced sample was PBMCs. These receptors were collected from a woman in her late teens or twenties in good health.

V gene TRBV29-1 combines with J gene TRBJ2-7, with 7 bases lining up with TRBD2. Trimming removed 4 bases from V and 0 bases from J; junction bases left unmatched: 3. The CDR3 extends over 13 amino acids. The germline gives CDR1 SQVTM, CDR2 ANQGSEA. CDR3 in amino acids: CSVASGSSYEQYF. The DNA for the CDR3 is TGCAGCGTTGCTAGCGGAAGCTCCTACGAGCAGTACTTC.

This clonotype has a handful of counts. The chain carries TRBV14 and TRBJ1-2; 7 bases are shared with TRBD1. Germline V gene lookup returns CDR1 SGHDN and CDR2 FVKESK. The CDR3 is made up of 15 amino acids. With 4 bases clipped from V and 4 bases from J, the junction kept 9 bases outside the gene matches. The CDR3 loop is CASSRMTGNSYGYTF. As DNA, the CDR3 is TGTGCCAGCAGCCGTATGACAGGGAACAGCTATGGCTACACCTTC.

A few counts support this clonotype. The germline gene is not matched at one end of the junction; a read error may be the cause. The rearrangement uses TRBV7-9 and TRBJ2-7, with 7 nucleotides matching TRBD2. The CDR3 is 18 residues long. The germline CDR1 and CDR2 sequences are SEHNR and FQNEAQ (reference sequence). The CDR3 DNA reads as TGTGCCAGCAGCCCATCCTGGGGAGGGGACGGATCCTCCAACGAGCAGTACTTC. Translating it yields CASSPSWGGDGSSNEQYF.

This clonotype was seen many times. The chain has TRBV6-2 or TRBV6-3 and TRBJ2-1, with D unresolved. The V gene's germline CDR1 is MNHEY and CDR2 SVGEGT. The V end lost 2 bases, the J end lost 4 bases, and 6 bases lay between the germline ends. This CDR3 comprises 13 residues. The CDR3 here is CASSYQTYNEQFF. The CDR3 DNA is TGTGCCAGCAGTTACCAGACGTACAATGAGCAGTTCTTC.

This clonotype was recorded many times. The CDR3 is CASSQWGTGQGETQYF. The CDR3 DNA sequence: TGTGCCAGCAGCCAATGGGGGACAGGGCAAGGAGAGACCCAGTACTTC. The rearrangement joins TRBV3-1 to TRBJ2-5, with 9 nucleotides matching TRBD1. This CDR3 has 16 amino acids. Germline V gene data show CDR1 as LGHDT and CDR2 as YNNKEL (reference sequence). The V gene end was trimmed by 2 bases and the J gene end by 4 bases; junction bases not matched to a gene: 8.

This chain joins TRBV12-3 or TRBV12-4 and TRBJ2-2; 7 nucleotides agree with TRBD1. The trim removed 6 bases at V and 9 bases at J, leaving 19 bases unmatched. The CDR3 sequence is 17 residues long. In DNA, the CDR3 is TGTGCCAGCAGCTCGGGACAGCCGAAACTACACTCTCGGGAGCTGTTTTTT. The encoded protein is CASSSGQPKLHSRELFF.

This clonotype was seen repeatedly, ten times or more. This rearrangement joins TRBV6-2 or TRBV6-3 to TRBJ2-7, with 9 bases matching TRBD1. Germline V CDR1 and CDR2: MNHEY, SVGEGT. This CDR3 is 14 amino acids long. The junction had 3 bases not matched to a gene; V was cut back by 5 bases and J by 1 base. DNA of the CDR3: TGTGCCAGCAGTACCGGGACAGGGTCCTACGAGCAGTACGTC. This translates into CASSTGTGSYEQYV.

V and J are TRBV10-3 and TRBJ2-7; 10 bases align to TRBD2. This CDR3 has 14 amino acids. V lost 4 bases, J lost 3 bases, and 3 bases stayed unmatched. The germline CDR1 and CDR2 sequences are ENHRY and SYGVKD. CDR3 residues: CAISVASGGYEQYF. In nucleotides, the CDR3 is TGTGCCATCAGTGTGGCTAGCGGGGGCTACGAGCAGTACTTC.

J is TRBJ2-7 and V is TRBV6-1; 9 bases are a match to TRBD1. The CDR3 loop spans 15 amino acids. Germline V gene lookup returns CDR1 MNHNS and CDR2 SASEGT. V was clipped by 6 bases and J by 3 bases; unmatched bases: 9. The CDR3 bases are TGTGCCAGCAGGGGGACCGGGACAGGGTACTACGAGCAGTACTTC. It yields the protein CASRGTGTGYYEQYF.

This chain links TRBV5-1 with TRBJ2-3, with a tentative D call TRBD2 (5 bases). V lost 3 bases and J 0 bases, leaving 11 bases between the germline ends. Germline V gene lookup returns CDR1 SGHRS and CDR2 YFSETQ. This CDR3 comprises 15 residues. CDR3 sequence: CASSSRTQSTDTQYF. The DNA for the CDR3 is TGCGCCAGCAGCTCCCGGACTCAGAGCACAGATACGCAGTATTTT. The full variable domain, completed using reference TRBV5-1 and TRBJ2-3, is KAGVTQTPRYLIKTRGQQVTLSCSPISGHRSVSWYQQTPGQGLQFLFEYFSETQRNKGNFPGRFSGRQFSNSRSEMNVSTLELGDSALYLCASSSRTQSTDTQYFGPGTRLTVL.

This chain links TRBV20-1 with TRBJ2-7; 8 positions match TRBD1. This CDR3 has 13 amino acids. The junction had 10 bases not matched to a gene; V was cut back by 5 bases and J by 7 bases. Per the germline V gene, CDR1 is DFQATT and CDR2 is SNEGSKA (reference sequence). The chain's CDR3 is CSAAPRGRGEQYF. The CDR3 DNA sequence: TGCAGTGCTGCCCCCAGGGGGCGCGGGGAGCAGTACTTC.

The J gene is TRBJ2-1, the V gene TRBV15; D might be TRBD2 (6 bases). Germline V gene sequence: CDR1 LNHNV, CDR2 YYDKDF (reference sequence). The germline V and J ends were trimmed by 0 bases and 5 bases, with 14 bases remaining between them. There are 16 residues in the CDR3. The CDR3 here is CATSRDLWGDHNEQFF. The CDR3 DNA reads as TGTGCCACCAGCAGAGATTTGTGGGGGGACCACAATGAGCAGTTCTTC.

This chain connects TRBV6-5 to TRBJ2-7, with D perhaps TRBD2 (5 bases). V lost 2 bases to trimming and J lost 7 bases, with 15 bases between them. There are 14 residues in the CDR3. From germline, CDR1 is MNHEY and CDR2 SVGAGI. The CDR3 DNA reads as TGTGCCAGCAGTTACGTAGGCCAAACGGGAGAGCAGTACTTC. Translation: CASSYVGQTGEQYF.

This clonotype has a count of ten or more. CDR3 DNA: TGCAGCGTTGAGGGGAGCAGGTCTAACTCCTACAATGAGCAGTTCTTC. It specifies CSVEGSRSNSYNEQFF. This chain links TRBV29-1 with TRBJ2-1, with a possible D match to TRBD2 (5 bases). Germline CDR1 SQVTM, CDR2 ANQGSEA. CDR3 length: 16 amino acids. V was trimmed by 3 bases and J by 0 bases, leaving 15 bases between them.

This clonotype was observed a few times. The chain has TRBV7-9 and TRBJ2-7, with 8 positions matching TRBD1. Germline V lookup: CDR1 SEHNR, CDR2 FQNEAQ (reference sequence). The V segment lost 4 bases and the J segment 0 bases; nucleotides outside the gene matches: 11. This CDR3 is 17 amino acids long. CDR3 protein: CASSSPPRQGSSYEQYF. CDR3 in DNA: TGTGCCAGCAGCTCCCCCCCTAGACAGGGGAGCTCCTACGAGCAGTACTTC.

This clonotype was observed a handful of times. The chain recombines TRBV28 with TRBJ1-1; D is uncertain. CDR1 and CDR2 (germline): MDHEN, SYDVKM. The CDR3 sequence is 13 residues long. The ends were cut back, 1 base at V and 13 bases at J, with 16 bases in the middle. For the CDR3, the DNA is TGTGCCAGCAGTTTATTAGCTTATCCTTGGGGTTTCTTT. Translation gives CASSLLAYPWGFF. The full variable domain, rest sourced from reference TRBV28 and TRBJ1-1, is DVKVTQSSRYLVKRTGEKVFLECVQDMDHENMFWYRQDPGLGLRLIYFSYDVKMKEKGDIPEGYSVSREKKERFSLILESASTNQTSMYLCASSLLAYPWGFFGQGTRLTVV.

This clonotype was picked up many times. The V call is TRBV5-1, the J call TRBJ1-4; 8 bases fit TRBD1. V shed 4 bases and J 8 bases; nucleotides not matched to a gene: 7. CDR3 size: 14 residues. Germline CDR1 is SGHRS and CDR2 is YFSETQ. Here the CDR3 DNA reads TGCGCCAGCAGCCACGGACAGGGTGGCGAAAAACTGTTTTTT. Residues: CASSHGQGGEKLFF.

The CDR3 region is CSVRLNYGYTF. In DNA, the CDR3 is TGCAGCGTTAGACTGAACTATGGCTACACCTTC. The chain employs TRBV29-1 and TRBJ1-2; no reliable D call. Trimming shortened V by 5 bases and J by 2 bases, and 6 bases separated the two germline ends. This CDR3 spans 11 amino acids. CDR1 and CDR2 from the germline V gene are SQVTM and ANQGSEA.

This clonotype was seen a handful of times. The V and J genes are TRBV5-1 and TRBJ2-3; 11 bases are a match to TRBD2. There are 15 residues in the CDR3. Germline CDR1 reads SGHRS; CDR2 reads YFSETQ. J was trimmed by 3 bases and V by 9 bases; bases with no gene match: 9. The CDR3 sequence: CATQTSGTGTDTQYF. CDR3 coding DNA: TGCGCCACCCAGACTAGCGGGACGGGGACAGATACGCAGTATTTT.

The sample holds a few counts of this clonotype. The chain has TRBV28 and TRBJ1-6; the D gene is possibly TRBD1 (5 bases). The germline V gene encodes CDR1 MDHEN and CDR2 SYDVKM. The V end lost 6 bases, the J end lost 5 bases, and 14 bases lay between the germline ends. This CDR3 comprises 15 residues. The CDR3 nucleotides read TGTGCCAGCAGACCACCCCAGGGTGATAATTCACCCCTCCACTTT. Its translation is CASRPPQGDNSPLHF.

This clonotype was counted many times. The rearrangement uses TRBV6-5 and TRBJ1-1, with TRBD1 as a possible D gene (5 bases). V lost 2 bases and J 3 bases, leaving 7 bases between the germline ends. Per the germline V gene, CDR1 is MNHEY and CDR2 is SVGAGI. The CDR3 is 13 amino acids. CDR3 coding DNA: TGTGCCAGCAGTTACGGGGGGGACACTGAAGCTTTCTTT. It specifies CASSYGGDTEAFF.

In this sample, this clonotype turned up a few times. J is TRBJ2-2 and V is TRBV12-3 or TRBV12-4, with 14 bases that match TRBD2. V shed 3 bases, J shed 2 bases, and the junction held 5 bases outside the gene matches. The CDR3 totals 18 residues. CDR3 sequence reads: CASSLVGLAGGNTGELFF. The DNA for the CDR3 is TGTGCCAGCAGTTTGGTTGGACTAGCGGGAGGCAACACCGGGGAGCTGTTTTTT.

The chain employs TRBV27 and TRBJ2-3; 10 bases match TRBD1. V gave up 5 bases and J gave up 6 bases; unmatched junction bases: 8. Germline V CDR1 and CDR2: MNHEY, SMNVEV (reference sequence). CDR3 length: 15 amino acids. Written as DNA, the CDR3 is TGTGCCAGCAGTCCGGGACAGGGGCCCTGGGATACGCAGTATTTT. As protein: CASSPGQGPWDTQYF.

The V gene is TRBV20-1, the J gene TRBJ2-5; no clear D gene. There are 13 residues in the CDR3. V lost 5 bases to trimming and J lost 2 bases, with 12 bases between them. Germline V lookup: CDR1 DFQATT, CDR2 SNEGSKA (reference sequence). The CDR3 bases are TGCAGTGCTCAACACGGAAAACAAGAGACCCAGTACTTC. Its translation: CSAQHGKQETQYF.

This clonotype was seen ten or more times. CDR3 sequence: CASSLTPDKKETQYF. The CDR3 nucleotides are TGCGCCAGCAGCTTGACCCCGGACAAGAAAGAGACCCAGTACTTC. The rearrangement uses TRBV5-1 and TRBJ2-5; tentatively, D is TRBD1 (5 bases). Germline loops: CDR1 SGHRS, CDR2 YFSETQ. The CDR3 extends over 15 amino acids. Trimming took 1 base from V and 3 from J, leaving 13 bases between them.

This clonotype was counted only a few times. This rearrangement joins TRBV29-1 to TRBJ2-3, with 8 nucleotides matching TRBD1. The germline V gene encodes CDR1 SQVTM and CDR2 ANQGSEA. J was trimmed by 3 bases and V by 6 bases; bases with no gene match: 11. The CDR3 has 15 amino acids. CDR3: CSVAESGQGTDTQYF. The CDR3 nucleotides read TGCAGCGTCGCAGAGTCCGGACAGGGAACAGATACGCAGTATTTT.

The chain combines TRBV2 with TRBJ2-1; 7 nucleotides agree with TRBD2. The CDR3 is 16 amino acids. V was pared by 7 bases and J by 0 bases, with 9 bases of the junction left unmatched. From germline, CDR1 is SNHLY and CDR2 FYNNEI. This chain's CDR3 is CASNSVGGSSYNEQFF. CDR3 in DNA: TGTGCCAGCAATTCGGTGGGGGGGAGCTCCTACAATGAGCAGTTCTTC.

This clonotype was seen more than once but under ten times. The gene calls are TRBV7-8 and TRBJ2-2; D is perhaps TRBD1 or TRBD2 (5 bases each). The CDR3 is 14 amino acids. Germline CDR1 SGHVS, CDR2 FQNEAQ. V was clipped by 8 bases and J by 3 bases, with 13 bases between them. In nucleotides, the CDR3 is TGTGCCAGCCGACAGTCCGGGGACACCGGGGAGCTGTTTTTT. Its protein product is CASRQSGDTGELFF.

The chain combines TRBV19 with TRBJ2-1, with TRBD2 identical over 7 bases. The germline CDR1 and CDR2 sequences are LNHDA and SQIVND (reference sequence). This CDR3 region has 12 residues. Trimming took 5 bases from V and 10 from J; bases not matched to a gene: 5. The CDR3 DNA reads TGTGCCAGTAGTTCCGCGGGACTAGAGCAGTTCTTC. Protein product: CASSSAGLEQFF.